What follows is one TCR beta chain and its context. Its matching antigen is unknown. Sequenced by immunoSEQ multiplex PCR; TCRdb stores in-frame clones only, minus some. The sample yields around 2,000 clones, under 25% seen once. The data were taken from a study of T cells in localized non-small cell lung cancer. Study findings and constraints: Higher blood T cell density went with longer overall survival. Investigators sequenced only a single tumor region, leaving heterogeneity possible.

Trimming took 5 bases from V and 3 from J, leaving 13 bases between them. CDR3 size: 15 residues. The chain carries TRBV6-7 and TRBJ2-2; D is possibly TRBD1 or TRBD2 (6 bases each). TRBV6-7 is treated as an ORF (open reading frame) with a function not yet certain. The source is a man aged 40 to 70 with stage II lung adenocarcinoma. Sequenced here: normal lung tissue next to the tumor, sampled before any cancer treatment. The CDR3 coding sequence is TGTGCCAGCAGTGATGGGGGGCTGGACACCGGGGAGCTGTTTTTT. This sequence encodes CASSDGGLDTGELFF.